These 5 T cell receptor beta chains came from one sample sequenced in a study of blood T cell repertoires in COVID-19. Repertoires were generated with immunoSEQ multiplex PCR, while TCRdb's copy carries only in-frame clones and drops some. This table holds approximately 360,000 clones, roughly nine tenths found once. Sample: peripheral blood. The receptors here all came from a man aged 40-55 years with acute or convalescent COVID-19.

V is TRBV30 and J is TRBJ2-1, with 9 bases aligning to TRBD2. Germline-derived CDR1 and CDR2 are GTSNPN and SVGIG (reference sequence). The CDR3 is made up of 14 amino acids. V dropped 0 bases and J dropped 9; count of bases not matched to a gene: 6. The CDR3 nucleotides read TGTGCCTGGAGTGTATCTAGCGGGATTCCTGAGCAGTTCTTC. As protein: CAWSVSSGIPEQFF.

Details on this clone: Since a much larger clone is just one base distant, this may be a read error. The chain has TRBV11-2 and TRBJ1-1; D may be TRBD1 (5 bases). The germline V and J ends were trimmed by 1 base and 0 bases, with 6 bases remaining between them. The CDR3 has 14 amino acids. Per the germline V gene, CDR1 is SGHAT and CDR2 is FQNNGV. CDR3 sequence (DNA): TGTGCCAGCAGCTTAGCAGGGCTGAACACTGAAGCTTTCTTT. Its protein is CASSLAGLNTEAFF. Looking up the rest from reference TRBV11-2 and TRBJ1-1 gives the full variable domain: EAGVAQSPRYKIIEKRQSVAFWCNPISGHATLYWYQQILGQGPKLLIQFQNNGVVDDSQLPKDRFSAERLKGVDSTLKIQPAKLEDSAVYLCASSLAGLNTEAFFGQGTRLTVV.

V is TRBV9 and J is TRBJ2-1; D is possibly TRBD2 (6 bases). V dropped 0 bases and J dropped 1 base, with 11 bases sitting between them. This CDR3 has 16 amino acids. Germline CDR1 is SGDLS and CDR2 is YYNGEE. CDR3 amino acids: CASSVGAGRSYNEQFF. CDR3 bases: TGTGCCAGCAGCGTAGGTGCGGGAAGGTCCTACAATGAGCAGTTCTTC.

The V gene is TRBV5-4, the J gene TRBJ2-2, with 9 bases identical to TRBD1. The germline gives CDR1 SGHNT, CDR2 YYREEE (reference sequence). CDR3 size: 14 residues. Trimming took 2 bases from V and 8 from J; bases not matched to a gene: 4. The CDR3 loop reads CASSFTGGYGELFF. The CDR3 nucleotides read TGTGCCAGCAGCTTCACAGGGGGCTATGGGGAGCTGTTTTTT.

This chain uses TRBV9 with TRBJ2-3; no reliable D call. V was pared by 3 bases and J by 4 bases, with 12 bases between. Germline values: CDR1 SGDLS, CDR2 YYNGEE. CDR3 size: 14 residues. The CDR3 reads CASSASQVADTQYF. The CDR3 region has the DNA TGTGCCAGCAGCGCCAGCCAGGTGGCAGATACGCAGTATTTT.